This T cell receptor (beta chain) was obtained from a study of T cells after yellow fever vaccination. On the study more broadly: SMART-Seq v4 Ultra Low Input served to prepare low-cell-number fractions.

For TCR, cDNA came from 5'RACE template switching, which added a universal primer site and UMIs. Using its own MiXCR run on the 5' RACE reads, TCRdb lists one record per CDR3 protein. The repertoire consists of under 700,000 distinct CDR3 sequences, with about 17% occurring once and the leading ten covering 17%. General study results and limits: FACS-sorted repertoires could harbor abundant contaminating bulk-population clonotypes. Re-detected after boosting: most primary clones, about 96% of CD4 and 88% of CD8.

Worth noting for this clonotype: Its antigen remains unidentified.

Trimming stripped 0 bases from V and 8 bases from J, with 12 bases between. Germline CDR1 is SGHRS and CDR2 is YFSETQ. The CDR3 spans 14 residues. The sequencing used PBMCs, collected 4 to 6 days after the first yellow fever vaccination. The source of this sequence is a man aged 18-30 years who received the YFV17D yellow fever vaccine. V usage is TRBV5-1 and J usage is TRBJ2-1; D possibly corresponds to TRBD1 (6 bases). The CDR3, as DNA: TGCGCCAGCAGCTTGGAACAGGGAATCGATGAGCAGTTCTTC. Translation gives CASSLEQGIDEQFF.